This TCR beta chain was captured by sequencing in a study of CD8+CD57+ T cells in acquired aplastic anemia. For the study at large: When averaged, DNA from sorted CD4+ and CD8+ cells came to 3 to 4 ug. Overall study results and limits: Patients and controls were found to share more than 25 CD8+ CDR3 sequences.

Using genomic DNA as the template, TCR beta VDJ and CDR3 profiling was carried out. One entry per CDR3 protein results from TCRdb running MiXCR on the reads. The data hold 130,000 or so distinct CDR3 sequences, with 50% to 60% observed a single time. Patients picked for sequencing had shown CD8+CD57+ cell expansion detected by flow cytometry. Patients had undergone no therapy by the time their blood was sampled. Of note for this clonotype: Its antigen is undetermined.

The receptor's source is a human donor with aplastic anemia. Sample: sorted CD4+, CD8+, or CD8+CD57+ T cells (not recorded which) from PBMCs.

The CDR3 region is CASGLRVTSGREDTGELFF. CDR3 in DNA: TGTGCTAGTGGTTTGAGAGTGACTAGCGGGAGGGAGGACACCGGGGAGCTGTTTTTT. This chain joins TRBV12-5 and TRBJ2-2, with 14 bases matching TRBD2. Germline assignment: CDR1 LGHNT and CDR2 FRNRAP. The CDR3 covers 19 residues. Trimming cost V 2 bases and J 3 bases; bases outside gene matches: 8.